In its sample, the clone carrying this T cell receptor (beta chain) was seen a few times. Germline V gene sequence: CDR1 MDHEN, CDR2 SYDVKM. This CDR3 region has 14 residues. With 3 bases removed from V and 18 bases from J, the gap between germline ends came to 21 bases. This entry is derived from a study of T-cell reconstitution after alpha-beta-depleted transplantation in children. Molecular barcoding with unique molecular identifiers was used for the TCRbeta library. Via MiXCR, TCRdb re-called the PCR reads, giving one row per CDR3 protein. The repertoire includes about 98,000 distinct CDR3 sequences, around 22% of them detected once, and about a fifth sits in the top ten.

The sequences come from PBMCs, collected before TCRalphabeta/CD19-depleted stem cell transplant. The rearrangement uses TRBV28 and TRBJ1-6; D is ambiguous. The sequence was collected from a boy between 2 and 10 years old with acute lymphoblastic leukemia, due to receive a stem cell transplant. CDR3: CASSFTRPEGLTHF. The CDR3 DNA reads TGTGCCAGCAGTTTCACTCGACCTGAGGGCTTAACCCACTTT.